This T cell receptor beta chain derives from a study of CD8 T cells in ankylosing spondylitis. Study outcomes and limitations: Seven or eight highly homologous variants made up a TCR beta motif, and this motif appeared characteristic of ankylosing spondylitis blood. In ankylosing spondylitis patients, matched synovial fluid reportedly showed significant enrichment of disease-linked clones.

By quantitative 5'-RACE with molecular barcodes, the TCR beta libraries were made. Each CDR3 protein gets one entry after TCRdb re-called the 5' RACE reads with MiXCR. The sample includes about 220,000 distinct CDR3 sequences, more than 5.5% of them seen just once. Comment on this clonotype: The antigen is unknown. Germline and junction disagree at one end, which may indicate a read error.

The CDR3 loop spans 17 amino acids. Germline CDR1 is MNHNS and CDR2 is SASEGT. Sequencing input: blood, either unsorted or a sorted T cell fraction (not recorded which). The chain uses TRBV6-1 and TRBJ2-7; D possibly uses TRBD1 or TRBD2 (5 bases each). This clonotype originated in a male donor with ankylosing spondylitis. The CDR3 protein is CAGSRISRDVDSYEQYF. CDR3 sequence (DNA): TGTGCCGGCAGTCGAATTAGCCGGGACGTAGACTCCTACGAGCAGTACTTC.